This paragraph covers one T cell receptor (beta chain) sequence. The antigen is unknown. Each sample had two DNA replicates, roughly 0.5 ug blood or around 1.6 ug tissue. The data were produced by immunoSEQ multiplex PCR, yet TCRdb's version contains in-frame clones alone and is incomplete. This sample has approximately 75,000 clones, with around 80% found just once. This sample stems from a study of early stage breast cancer tumors. In the study overall: The ER+/PR+/HER2- tumors included 7 to 9 ductal and four lobular carcinomas.

The CDR3 has 13 amino acids. V gave up 5 bases and J gave up 6 bases; unmatched junction bases: 7. Germline V lookup: CDR1 SGHAT, CDR2 FQNNGV. Study-level results: Most shared enriched TCRB sequences were commonly generated ones.

The sequence was obtained from a middle-aged person with breast cancer. The rearrangement links TRBV11-2 to TRBJ2-7, with 7 nucleotides matching TRBD2. Sequenced sample: blood. CDR3 in DNA: TGTGCCAGCAGCCACGGACTAGTGTTCGAGCAGTACTTC. This encodes CASSHGLVFEQYF.